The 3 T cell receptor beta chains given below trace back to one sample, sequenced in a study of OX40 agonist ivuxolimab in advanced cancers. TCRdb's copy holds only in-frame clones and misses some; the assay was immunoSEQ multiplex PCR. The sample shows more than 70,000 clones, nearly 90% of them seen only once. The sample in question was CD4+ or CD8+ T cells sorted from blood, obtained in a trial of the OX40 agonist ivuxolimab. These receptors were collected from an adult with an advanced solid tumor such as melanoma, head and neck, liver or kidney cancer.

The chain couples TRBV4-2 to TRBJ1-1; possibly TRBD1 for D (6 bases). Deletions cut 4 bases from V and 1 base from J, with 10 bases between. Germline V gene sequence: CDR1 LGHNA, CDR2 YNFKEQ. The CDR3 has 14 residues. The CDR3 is CASSRGQTNTEAFF. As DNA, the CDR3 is TGTGCCAGCAGCCGGGGACAAACGAACACTGAAGCTTTCTTT.

CDR3 region: CASSLQGFTEAFF. In nucleotides, the CDR3 is TGTGCCAGCAGCTTACAGGGGTTCACTGAAGCTTTCTTT. The chain carries TRBV7-8 and TRBJ1-1, with a weak D call TRBD1 (6 bases). V lost 2 bases and J 4 bases, leaving 8 bases between the germline ends. Germline assignment: CDR1 SGHVS and CDR2 FQNEAQ. This CDR3 region has 13 residues. Drawing the rest from reference TRBV7-8 and TRBJ1-1, the complete variable domain is GAGVSQSPRYKVAKRGQDVALRCDPISGHVSLFWYQQALGQGPEFLTYFQNEAQLDKSGLPSDRFFAERPEGSVSTLKIQRTQQEDSAVYLCASSLQGFTEAFFGQGTRLTVV.

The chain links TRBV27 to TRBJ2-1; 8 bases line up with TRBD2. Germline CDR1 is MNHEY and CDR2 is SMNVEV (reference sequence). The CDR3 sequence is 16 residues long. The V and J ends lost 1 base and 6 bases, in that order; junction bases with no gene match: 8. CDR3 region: CASSLWVGLGSNEQFF. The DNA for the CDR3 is TGTGCCAGCAGTTTATGGGTGGGACTAGGGTCCAATGAGCAGTTCTTC.